Shown below are 23 T cell receptor beta chains from a single sample sequenced in a study of molecular identifiers for immune sequencing clone quantification. TCRdb analysed the PCR reads with MiXCR anew, one entry per CDR3 protein. The sample shows about 500,000 distinct CDR3 sequences, 20% to 25% of them seen only once. Sequenced: naive CD8+ T cells from blood, with Jurkat cell RNA spiked in. The subset was: FACS-sorted CD8+CD4-CCR7+CD45RA+ naive T cells. These receptors all stem from a human donor in good health. Some libraries in this study had Jurkat cell RNA spiked in.

About this clonotype: A much larger clone differs from this one at a single base, so this may be a read error. The V and J genes are TRBV27 and TRBJ1-4; D remains ambiguous. The CDR3 consists of 14 residues. The V gene's germline CDR1 is MNHEY and CDR2 SMNVEV (reference sequence). The V and J ends lost 8 bases and 4 bases respectively, with 14 bases between them. As DNA, the CDR3 is TGTGCCAGCCGTGCCGTGAGCGGTAATGAAAAACTGTTTTTT. Protein: CASRAVSGNEKLFF.

This clonotype has ten or more counts. The rearrangement joins TRBV7-9 to TRBJ1-1; D unresolved. Germline V lookup: CDR1 SEHNR, CDR2 FQNEAQ (reference sequence). The V end lost 5 bases, the J end lost 3 bases, and 10 bases lay between the germline ends. The CDR3 loop spans 13 amino acids. The CDR3 DNA follows: TGTGCCAGCAGCGAGCCCAGAGACACTGAAGCTTTCTTT. As protein: CASSEPRDTEAFF.

Only a few counts were recorded for this clonotype. Possible read error: a much larger clone is one base away. V gene TRBV29-1 combines with J gene TRBJ2-2, with D possibly TRBD2 on 6 matching bases. CDR3 size: 13 residues. From germline, CDR1 is SQVTM and CDR2 ANQGSEA. CDR3 region: CSAAGARSGGLFF. CDR3 DNA sequence: TGCAGCGCTGCCGGGGCGCGGTCCGGGGGGCTGTTTTTT.

This clonotype was picked up a small number of times. J is TRBJ2-3 and V is TRBV6-5; D perhaps matches TRBD2 (5 bases). There are 14 residues in the CDR3. From germline, CDR1 is MNHEY and CDR2 SVGAGI. The ends were cut back, 4 bases at V and 6 bases at J, with 14 bases in the middle. The CDR3 region is CASSFYGVVDTQYF. CDR3 DNA: TGTGCCAGCAGTTTCTACGGGGTGGTTGATACGCAGTATTTT.

In its sample, this clonotype was seen many times. The chain employs TRBV30 and TRBJ2-3; 11 nucleotides line up with TRBD2. Germline CDR1 GTSNPN, CDR2 SVGIG (reference sequence). This CDR3 comprises 13 residues. CDR3 amino acids: CAGSSGRQDTQYF. In DNA, the CDR3 is TGTGCGGGGTCTAGCGGGAGGCAAGATACGCAGTATTTT.

Regarding this clonotype: A much larger clone lies a single base off, so this may be a read error. The chain recombines TRBV28 with TRBJ2-3; 9 bases agree with TRBD2. The CDR3 is 19 residues long. Germline V gene lookup returns CDR1 MDHEN and CDR2 SYDVKM. In nucleotides, the CDR3 is TGTGCCAGCAGTGAGCTGGGGGAGCGGGAGGAGACCAGCACAGATATGCAGTATTTT. Protein: CASSELGEREETSTDMQYF. Filled out from reference TRBV28 and TRBJ2-3, the complete variable domain reads DVKVTQSSRYLVKRTGEKVFLECVQDMDHENMFWYRQDPGLGLRLIYFSYDVKMKEKGDIPEGYSVSREKKERFSLILESASTNQTSMYLCASSELGEREETSTDMQYFGPGTRLTVL.

In the case of this clonotype: This could be a read error, since a much larger clone is one nucleotide away. The chain links TRBV6-2 or TRBV6-3 to TRBJ2-7; tentatively, D is TRBD2 (5 bases). V was pared by 8 bases and J by 3 bases, with 20 bases between. The germline V gene encodes CDR1 MNHEY and CDR2 SVGEGT. This CDR3 spans 15 amino acids. Here the CDR3 reads CASGSLDSRVYEQYF. The CDR3 DNA follows: TGTGCCAGCGGTTCTCTGGACTCTCGGGTCTACGAGCAGTACTTC.

For this clonotype: A read error is possible here, since a much larger clone lies one base away. The chain links TRBV24-1 to TRBJ2-6; 7 nucleotides agree with TRBD2. This CDR3 contains 16 residues. From germline, CDR1 is KGHDR and CDR2 SFDVKD. In DNA form, the CDR3 reads TGTGCCTCCAGTGATTTTGCGGGGGATGGGGCCAACGTCCTGACTTTC. This gives the protein CASSDFAGDGANVLTF.

As concerns this clonotype: A much bigger clone sits one base away, suggesting this may be a read error. The chain recombines TRBV6-2 or TRBV6-3 with TRBJ2-5; tentative D call: TRBD1 (5 bases). The length of the CDR3 is 16 residues. V dropped 5 bases and J dropped 5 bases, with 21 bases sitting between them. Germline CDR1 reads MNHEY; CDR2 reads SVGEGT. CDR3 DNA sequence: TGTGCCAGCAGTAAGGGGATGCGATGGACGAAGGAGACCCAGTACTTC. Amino acid sequence: CASSKGMRWTKETQYF.

This clonotype has a count of ten or more. In DNA, the CDR3 is TGTGCCAGCAGTTTGGATCAGTACAATGAGCAGTTCTTC. Encoded protein: CASSLDQYNEQFF. The chain couples TRBV27 to TRBJ2-1; D call uncertain. Per the germline V gene, CDR1 is MNHEY and CDR2 is SMNVEV (reference sequence). The CDR3 runs to 13 residues. Between the trimmed V and J ends, which lost 3 bases and 4 bases, there was a span of 7 bases.

This clonotype appeared a few times. The chain combines TRBV20-1 with TRBJ2-3; D possibly corresponds to TRBD2 (7 bases). Trimming left V 3 bases short and J 4 bases short, with 14 bases between. Germline V gives CDR1 DFQATT, CDR2 SNEGSKA (reference sequence). CDR3 length: 14 amino acids. The CDR3 loop reads CSARGGQGPDTQYF. In DNA, the CDR3 is TGCAGTGCTAGGGGGGGGCAGGGCCCAGATACGCAGTATTTT.

This clonotype has just a few counts. The V call is TRBV5-1, the J call TRBJ2-7; tentative D call: TRBD1 (6 bases). The V and J ends lost 6 bases and 0 bases respectively, with 13 bases between them. The CDR3 runs 14 residues. CDR1 is SGHRS and CDR2 is YFSETQ in the germline V gene. CDR3 bases: TGCGCCAGCAATCAGGGGAGAACCTCCTACGAGCAGTACTTC. Protein sequence: CASNQGRTSYEQYF.

V is TRBV30 and J is TRBJ2-3; the match to TRBD2 covers 8 bases. Germline loops: CDR1 GTSNPN, CDR2 SVGIG (reference sequence). V was pared by 5 bases and J by 6 bases, with 13 bases of the junction left unmatched. The CDR3 has 15 amino acids. CDR3 DNA sequence: TGTGCCTGGGCGGCCCTAGCGGGTGGACTCGATACGCAGTATTTT. This codes for CAWAALAGGLDTQYF. Supplemented by reference TRBV30 and TRBJ2-3, the full variable domain reads SQTIHQWPATLVQPVGSPLSLECTVEGTSNPNLYWYRQAAGRGLQLLFYSVGIGQISSEVPQNLSASRPQDRQFILSSKKLLLSDSGFYLCAWAALAGGLDTQYFGPGTRLTVL.

At least ten counts were recorded for this clonotype. This chain uses TRBV5-4 with TRBJ2-7; D possibly corresponds to TRBD2 (6 bases). Trimming shortened V by 0 bases and J by 4 bases, and 17 bases separated the two germline ends. CDR3 length: 16 residues. The germline V gene encodes CDR1 SGHNT and CDR2 YYREEE (reference sequence). DNA of the CDR3: TGTGCCAGCAGCTTGGAGTTCGGGGAGGTTCCATACGAGCAGTACTTC. Amino acids: CASSLEFGEVPYEQYF.

The V and J genes are TRBV27 and TRBJ2-1, with D possibly being TRBD1 or TRBD2 (6 bases each). V was clipped by 2 bases and J by 5 bases, with 13 bases between them. Germline assignment: CDR1 MNHEY and CDR2 SMNVEV (reference sequence). This CDR3 spans 15 amino acids. CDR3 sequence: CASSLVGGRDNEQFF. DNA for the CDR3: TGTGCCAGCAGTTTAGTGGGGGGCAGAGACAATGAGCAGTTCTTC.

This clonotype was seen at least ten times. The chain recombines TRBV7-6 with TRBJ2-3, with 7 bases aligning to TRBD1. J gave up 4 bases and V 5 bases, and 12 bases lay outside the gene matches. This CDR3 comprises 16 residues. Looked up from germline, CDR1 is SGHVS and CDR2 is FNYEAQ. CDR3 DNA: TGTGCCAGCAGCCCCCCGACAGGGAAGCTTCCAGATACGCAGTATTTT. It specifies CASSPPTGKLPDTQYF.

The rearrangement links TRBV4-3 to TRBJ1-5, with D perhaps matching TRBD1 (6 bases). CDR3 length: 15 amino acids. Per the germline V gene, CDR1 is LGHNA and CDR2 is YSLEER. V gave up 0 bases and J gave up 6 bases, with 12 bases separating them. The CDR3, as DNA: TGCGCCAGCAGCCAAGACTGGGCAGGGGCTCAGCCCCAGCATTTT. Its protein is CASSQDWAGAQPQHF.

This clonotype occurred many times. The rearrangement joins TRBV19 to TRBJ2-3, with no clear D. The germline V gene encodes CDR1 LNHDA and CDR2 SQIVND (reference sequence). Trimming removed 6 bases at V and 2 bases at J, with 6 bases between. The CDR3 has 12 residues. CDR3 sequence (DNA): TGTGCCAGTAGCGCTTACACAGATACGCAGTATTTT. This encodes CASSAYTDTQYF.

The rearrangement joins TRBV4-1 to TRBJ1-1; 8 bases are shared with TRBD1. Germline V gene data show CDR1 as MGHRA and CDR2 as YSYEKL. V gave up 1 base and J gave up 5 bases; unmatched junction bases: 9. The CDR3 totals 16 residues. The CDR3 region has the DNA TGCGCCAGCAGCCAAGTGTCAGGGGGCGCGGATACTGAAGCTTTCTTT. Translating gives CASSQVSGGADTEAFF.

The chain has TRBV27 and TRBJ1-3; no definite D call. V was cut by 5 bases and J by 0 bases, with 11 bases left in between. The length of the CDR3 is 15 residues. Germline values: CDR1 MNHEY, CDR2 SMNVEV (reference sequence). Here the CDR3 DNA reads TGTGCCAGCAGTCCCGGGTCAATCTCTGGAAACACCATATATTTT. This codes for CASSPGSISGNTIYF.

This clonotype was recorded at least ten times. V gene TRBV6-1 combines with J gene TRBJ2-7; D is uncertain. The V end was cut by 0 bases, the J end by 6 bases, with 6 bases between. The CDR3 extends over 12 amino acids. CDR1 and CDR2 (germline): MNHNS, SASEGT. CDR3 region: CASSEARREQYF. For the CDR3, the DNA is TGTGCCAGCAGTGAAGCGCGTCGCGAGCAGTACTTC.

At least ten counts were recorded for this clonotype. J is TRBJ2-7 and V is TRBV5-4; D not certain. The CDR3 runs to 14 residues. V lost 0 bases to trimming and J lost 3 bases, with 10 bases between them. Germline lookup yields CDR1 SGHNT and CDR2 YYREEE (reference sequence). The CDR3 reads CASSLGNNHYEQYF. Here the CDR3 DNA reads TGTGCCAGCAGCTTGGGAAACAACCACTACGAGCAGTACTTC.

This clonotype was observed many times. J is TRBJ2-5 and V is TRBV4-3; D remains ambiguous. Germline V gene data show CDR1 as LGHNA and CDR2 as YSLEER. Trimming pared 0 bases from V and 2 bases from J, leaving 13 bases between. The CDR3 length is 16 residues. The CDR3 DNA sequence: TGCGCCAGCAGCCAAGAAGGCTATACAAGTCAAGAGACCCAGTACTTC. Translation gives CASSQEGYTSQETQYF.